This T cell receptor beta chain was sequenced in a study of T-cell memory formation after mild COVID-19. Study results and caveats: Contracting clones localized mainly to CM and EM when CD4+ and mainly to EMRA when CD8+.

As concerns this clonotype: Antigen unknown.

The CDR3 sequence is 15 residues long. Germline CDR1 and CDR2: SSHAT and FNYEAQ (reference sequence). V trimming: 5 bases; J trimming: 2 bases; junction bases outside the gene matches: 6. One entry per CDR3 protein, called by TCRdb with MiXCR from the 5' RACE reads. The sample lists about 150,000 distinct CDR3 sequences, almost 25% occurring once. The receptor was isolated from an adult woman who had mild COVID-19 (a few samples of this study predate the infection). Cell type and time point are not known. Sequencing was performed on PBMCs or a T cell subset sorted from them (not recorded which). This chain uses TRBV7-7 with TRBJ2-7; 10 nucleotides line up with TRBD1. In nucleotides, the CDR3 is TGTGCCAGCAGCCTAGGGGACAGGGGTACCTACGAGCAGTACTTC. Protein: CASSLGDRGTYEQYF.